Listed here are 20 T cell receptor beta chains from one sample, sequenced in a study of blood T cell repertoires in COVID-19. Sequencing used immunoSEQ multiplex PCR; TCRdb keeps in-frame clones, though not all of them. The sample includes 140,000 to 150,000 clones, about four fifths of them seen just once. Sequencing was carried out using peripheral blood. The source of these receptors is a human donor with acute or convalescent COVID-19. The donor label of this sample is uncertain.

This clone has a single count. V and J are TRBV10-3 and TRBJ2-3; 7 positions agree with TRBD2. The germline V gene encodes CDR1 ENHRY and CDR2 SYGVKD. This CDR3 comprises 12 residues. Trimming removed 7 bases from V and 6 bases from J; junction bases left unmatched: 4. For the CDR3, the DNA is TGTGCCATCATGAGCGGGGAGGATACGCAGTATTTT. Its translation is CAIMSGEDTQYF.

This rearrangement joins TRBV2 to TRBJ1-4, with D hard to call. V lost 4 bases and J lost 8, with 14 bases in between. Germline V gene data show CDR1 as SNHLY and CDR2 as FYNNEI. The CDR3 runs to 14 residues. CDR3 DNA sequence: TGTGCCAGCAGTGGCGGCCGTCGCGGGGAAAAACTGTTTTTT. Translation: CASSGGRRGEKLFF.

The chain recombines TRBV21-1 with TRBJ2-3; TRBD2 was called by the table and not checked on the DNA. TRBV21-1 is an annotated pseudogene. The CDR3 covers 15 residues. DNA of the CDR3: TGTGCCAGCACCCCAGCGGGGGGGCACACAGATACGCAGTATTTT. This sequence encodes CASTPAGGHTDTQYF.

This rearrangement joins TRBV11-3 to TRBJ2-3; the match to TRBD1 covers 8 bases. The length of the CDR3 is 13 residues. Germline loops: CDR1 SGHNT, CDR2 YENEEA. J was trimmed by 3 bases and V by 6 bases; bases with no gene match: 2. The CDR3 DNA follows: TGTGCCAGCAGGGACAGGGCTACAGATACGCAGTATTTT. Translated, it gives CASRDRATDTQYF.

This chain uses TRBV6-5 with TRBJ1-3; D uncertain. CDR1 MNHEY and CDR2 SVGAGI come from the germline V gene. This CDR3 has 14 amino acids. Trimming took off 0 bases at V and 8 bases at J, with 11 bases between the two ends. The CDR3, as DNA: TGTGCCAGCAGTTACTCGATGCGGAGCCACACCATATATTTT. Translated, it gives CASSYSMRSHTIYF.

This chain connects TRBV7-6 to TRBJ1-2; 8 nucleotides align to TRBD1. The CDR3 has 14 amino acids. Germline V CDR1 and CDR2: SGHVS, FNYEAQ. Trimming took 5 bases from V and 6 from J; bases not matched to a gene: 8. For the CDR3, the DNA is TGTGCCAGCAGCGGTTCAGGGGGCAGGGATGGCTACACCTTC. Translation: CASSGSGGRDGYTF. Complete variable domain (other parts from reference TRBV7-6 and TRBJ1-2): GAGVSQSPRYKVTKRGQDVALRCDPISGHVSLYWYRQALGQGPEFLTYFNYEAQQDKSGLPNDRFSAERPEGSISTLTIQRTEQRDSAMYRCASSGSGGRDGYTFGSGTRLTVV.

The chain joins TRBV12-3 or TRBV12-4 to TRBJ1-1; D remains unclear. V dropped 3 bases and J dropped 5 bases, with 7 bases sitting between them. The CDR3 covers 12 residues. The DNA of the CDR3 is TGTGCCAGCAGTTTGTTGCGGACTGAAGCTTTCTTT. This gives the protein CASSLLRTEAFF.

This chain connects TRBV10-1 to TRBJ1-6; tentative D call: TRBD1 (6 bases). Germline-derived CDR1 and CDR2 are WNHNN and SYGVQD (reference sequence). The CDR3 extends over 13 amino acids. Between the trimmed V and J ends, which lost 11 bases and 11 bases, there was a span of 19 bases. CDR3 region: CAGLTGIDPPLHF. In DNA form, the CDR3 reads TGCGCCGGCCTAACAGGGATCGATCCACCCCTCCACTTT.

The J gene is TRBJ1-3, the V gene TRBV5-5, with D uncertain. The germline V gene has CDR1 SGHKS and CDR2 YYEKEE (reference sequence). Trimming removed 0 bases from V and 0 bases from J, with 10 bases in between. The CDR3 is 16 residues long. Written as DNA, the CDR3 is TGTGCCAGCAGCTTGGGTCTACTCGTCTCTGGAAACACCATATATTTT. This sequence encodes CASSLGLLVSGNTIYF.

The chain is built from TRBV18 and TRBJ2-4; maybe TRBD1 (6 bases). The V gene lost 3 bases and the J gene lost 2 bases, with 8 bases spanning the gap. Per the germline V gene, CDR1 is KGHSH and CDR2 is LQKENI. CDR3 size: 14 residues. The CDR3: CASSPGASKNIQYF. Here the CDR3 DNA reads TGTGCCAGCTCACCGGGGGCCTCCAAAAACATTCAGTACTTC.

The rearrangement uses TRBV19 and TRBJ1-6; D is perhaps TRBD1 (5 bases). Germline values: CDR1 LNHDA, CDR2 SQIVND (reference sequence). V shed 5 bases and J shed 7 bases, with 12 bases lying between them. This CDR3 contains 14 residues. CDR3 bases: TGTGCCAGTAGTCTGGGACTGTCGAATTCACCCCTCCACTTT. Its translation: CASSLGLSNSPLHF. Together with reference TRBV19 and TRBJ1-6, the CDR3 gives the full variable domain: DGGITQSPKYLFRKEGQNVTLSCEQNLNHDAMYWYRQDPGQGLRLIYYSQIVNDFQKGDIAEGYSVSREKKESFPLTVTSAQKNPTAFYLCASSLGLSNSPLHFGNGTRLTVT.

The rearrangement uses TRBV28 and TRBJ1-2; D possibly corresponds to TRBD1 (6 bases). The CDR3 has 13 residues. Per germline, CDR1 MDHEN and CDR2 SYDVKM. Trimming took 6 bases from V and 8 from J, leaving 16 bases between them. This chain's CDR3 is CASRTGHGLGYTF. The CDR3 coding sequence is TGTGCCAGCAGGACGGGACACGGGCTCGGCTACACCTTC.

This clone was detected only once. The rearrangement links TRBV14 to TRBJ1-6; D unclear. Germline V gene data show CDR1 as SGHDN and CDR2 as FVKESK. The CDR3 sequence is 17 residues long. The V end was cut by 5 bases, the J end by 6 bases, with 20 bases between. CDR3 in DNA: TGTGCCAGCAGCAGCGCCCCAAGCCGGGTGCCTAATTCACCCCTCCACTTT. Translated: CASSSAPSRVPNSPLHF.

The chain uses TRBV15 and TRBJ1-1, with 7 positions matching TRBD1. Germline loops: CDR1 LNHNV, CDR2 YYDKDF (reference sequence). After removal of 5 bases from V and 8 bases from J, the junction contained 5 bases not matched to a gene. The CDR3 has 12 amino acids. This CDR3 reads CATSRGQVEAFF. DNA of the CDR3: TGTGCCACCAGCCGCGGACAGGTAGAAGCTTTCTTT.

The chain has TRBV9 and TRBJ1-1; D ambiguous. This CDR3 has 14 residues. V lost 3 bases, J lost 8 bases, and 17 bases lay in between. Germline V gene data show CDR1 as SGDLS and CDR2 as YYNGEE. The CDR3 here is CASSGRQSPSEAFF. CDR3 bases: TGTGCCAGCAGCGGAAGACAATCCCCCTCGGAAGCTTTCTTT.

In this sample, this clone turned up many times. V is TRBV6-1 and J is TRBJ1-6, with D possibly being TRBD1 (6 bases). Germline CDR1 MNHNS, CDR2 SASEGT. The length of the CDR3 is 14 residues. V was cut by 2 bases and J by 7 bases, with 9 bases left in between. CDR3 bases: TGTGCCAGCAGTGAATTGGACAGAAATTCACCCCTCCACTTT. Translated, it gives CASSELDRNSPLHF.

DNA of the CDR3: TGTGCCGGAAAAGGGGGGGCTCCGGGGTCTGCAGATACGCAGTATTTT. Translated, it gives CAGKGGAPGSADTQYF. V usage is TRBV30 and J usage is TRBJ2-3, with D tentatively TRBD2 (7 bases). V was cut by 8 bases and J by 4 bases, with 25 bases left in between. The CDR3 contains 16 residues. The germline V gene has CDR1 GTSNPN and CDR2 SVGIG (reference sequence).

The chain recombines TRBV11-2 with TRBJ2-5; D is possibly TRBD1 (5 bases). Trimming pared 4 bases from V and 2 bases from J, leaving 17 bases between. This CDR3 is built from 16 residues. Germline V gene data show CDR1 as SGHAT and CDR2 as FQNNGV. CDR3 in amino acids: CASSSRGRSFQETQYF. The CDR3 DNA sequence: TGTGCCAGCAGCTCAAGGGGCCGGTCGTTTCAAGAGACCCAGTACTTC.

V and J are TRBV5-1 and TRBJ1-3; 10 bases are a match to TRBD1. This CDR3 region has 15 residues. V dropped 3 bases and J dropped 2; count of bases not matched to a gene: 2. CDR1 is SGHRS, CDR2 YFSETQ, per germline. This CDR3 reads CASSYDRGPGNTIYF. CDR3 coding DNA: TGCGCCAGCAGCTACGACAGGGGGCCTGGAAACACCATATATTTT.

The gene calls are TRBV19 and TRBJ1-2; D not resolved. Germline CDR1 reads LNHDA; CDR2 reads SQIVND (reference sequence). The CDR3 extends over 13 amino acids. The V end was cut by 3 bases, the J end by 4 bases, with 9 bases between. The CDR3 protein is CASSMGSGYGYTF. The CDR3 coding sequence is TGTGCCAGTAGTATGGGCAGCGGCTATGGCTACACCTTC. Looking up the rest from reference TRBV19 and TRBJ1-2 gives the full variable domain: DGGITQSPKYLFRKEGQNVTLSCEQNLNHDAMYWYRQDPGQGLRLIYYSQIVNDFQKGDIAEGYSVSREKKESFPLTVTSAQKNPTAFYLCASSMGSGYGYTFGSGTRLTVV.